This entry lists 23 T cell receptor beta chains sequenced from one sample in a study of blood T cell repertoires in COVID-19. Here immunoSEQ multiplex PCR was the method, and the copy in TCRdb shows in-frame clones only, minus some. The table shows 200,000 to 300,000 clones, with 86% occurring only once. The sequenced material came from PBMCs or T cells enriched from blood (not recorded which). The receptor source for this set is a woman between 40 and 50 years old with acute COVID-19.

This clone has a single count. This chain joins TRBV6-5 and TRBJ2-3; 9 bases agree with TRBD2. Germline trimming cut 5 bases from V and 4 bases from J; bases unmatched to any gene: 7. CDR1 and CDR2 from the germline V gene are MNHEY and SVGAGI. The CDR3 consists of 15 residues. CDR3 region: CASSRRAGGPDTQYF. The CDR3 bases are TGTGCCAGCAGTCGAAGAGCGGGAGGACCAGATACGCAGTATTTT.

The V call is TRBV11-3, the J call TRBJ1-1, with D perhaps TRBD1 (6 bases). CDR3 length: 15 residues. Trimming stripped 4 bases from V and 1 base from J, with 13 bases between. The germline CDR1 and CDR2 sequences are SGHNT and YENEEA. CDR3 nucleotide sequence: TGTGCCAGCAGCTCATGGCAGGGGTCGAACACTGAAGCTTTCTTT. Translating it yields CASSSWQGSNTEAFF.

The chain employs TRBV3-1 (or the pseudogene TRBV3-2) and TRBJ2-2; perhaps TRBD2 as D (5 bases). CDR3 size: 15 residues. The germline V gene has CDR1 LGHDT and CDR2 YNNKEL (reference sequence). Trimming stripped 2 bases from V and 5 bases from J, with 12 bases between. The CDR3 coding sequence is TGTGCCAGCAGCCAAAAAACTAGGAGGACCGGGGAGCTGTTTTTT. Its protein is CASSQKTRRTGELFF.

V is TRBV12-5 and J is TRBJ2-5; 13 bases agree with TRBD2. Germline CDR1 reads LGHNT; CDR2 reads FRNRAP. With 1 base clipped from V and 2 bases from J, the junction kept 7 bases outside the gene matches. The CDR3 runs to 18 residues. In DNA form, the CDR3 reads TGTGCTAGTGGTTTGGGGACTAGCGGGAGACAACTACAAGAGACCCAGTACTTC. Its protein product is CASGLGTSGRQLQETQYF.

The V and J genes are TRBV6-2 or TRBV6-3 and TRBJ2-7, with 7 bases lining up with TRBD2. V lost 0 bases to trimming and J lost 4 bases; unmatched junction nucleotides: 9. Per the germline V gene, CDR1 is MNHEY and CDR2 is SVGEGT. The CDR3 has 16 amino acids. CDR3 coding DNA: TGTGCCAGCAGTTACTCGAAGAGCGGGGATATTTACGAGCAGTACTTC. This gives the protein CASSYSKSGDIYEQYF.

The CDR3 loop is CASSQSAGLLDTQYF. The CDR3 DNA is TGCGCCAGCAGTCAATCGGCAGGGTTATTAGATACGCAGTATTTT. V is TRBV23-1 and J is TRBJ2-3; D might be TRBD1 (5 bases). TRBV23-1 belongs to the ORF category, with a function that is uncertain. V lost 0 bases, J lost 5 bases, and 12 bases lay in between. This CDR3 spans 15 amino acids.

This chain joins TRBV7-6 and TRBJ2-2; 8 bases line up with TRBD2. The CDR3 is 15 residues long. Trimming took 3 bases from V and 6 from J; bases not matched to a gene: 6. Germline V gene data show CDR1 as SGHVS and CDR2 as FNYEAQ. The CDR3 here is CASSFRLAKAGELFF. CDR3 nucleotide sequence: TGTGCCAGCAGCTTCAGACTAGCGAAGGCCGGGGAGCTGTTTTTT.

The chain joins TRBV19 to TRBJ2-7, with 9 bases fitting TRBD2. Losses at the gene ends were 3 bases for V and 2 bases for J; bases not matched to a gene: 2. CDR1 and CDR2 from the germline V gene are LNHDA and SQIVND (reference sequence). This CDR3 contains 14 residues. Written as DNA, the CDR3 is TGTGCCAGTAGTATTGCTAGCGGGGCCTACGAGCAGTACTTC. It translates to CASSIASGAYEQYF.

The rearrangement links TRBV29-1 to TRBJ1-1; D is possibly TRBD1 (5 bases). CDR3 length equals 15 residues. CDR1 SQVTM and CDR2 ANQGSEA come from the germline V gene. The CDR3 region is CSIRVLRQMNTEAFF. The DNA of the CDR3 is TGCAGTATAAGGGTATTGCGACAGATGAACACTGAAGCTTTCTTT.

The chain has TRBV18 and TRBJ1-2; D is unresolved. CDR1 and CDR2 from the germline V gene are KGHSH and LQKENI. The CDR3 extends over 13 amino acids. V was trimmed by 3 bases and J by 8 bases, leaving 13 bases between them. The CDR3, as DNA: TGTGCCAGCTCACCCCAGCAGGCCGAGGGCTACACCTTC. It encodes CASSPQQAEGYTF. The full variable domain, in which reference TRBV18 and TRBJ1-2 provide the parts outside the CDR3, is NAGVMQNPRHLVRRRGQEARLRCSPMKGHSHVYWYRQLPEEGLKFMVYLQKENIIDESGMPKERFSAEFPKEGPSILRIQQVVRGDSAAYFCASSPQQAEGYTFGSGTRLTVV.

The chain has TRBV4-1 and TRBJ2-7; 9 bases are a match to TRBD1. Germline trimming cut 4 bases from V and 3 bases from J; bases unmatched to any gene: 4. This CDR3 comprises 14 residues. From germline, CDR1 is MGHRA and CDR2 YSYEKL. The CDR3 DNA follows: TGCGCCAGCAGCCCGCCGGGACAGGGCTACGAGCAGTACTTC. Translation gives CASSPPGQGYEQYF.

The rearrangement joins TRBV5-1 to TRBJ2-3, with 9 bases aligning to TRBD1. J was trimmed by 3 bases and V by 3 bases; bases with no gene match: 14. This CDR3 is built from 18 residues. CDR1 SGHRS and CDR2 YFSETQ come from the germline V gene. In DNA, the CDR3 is TGCGCCAGCAGCTCTACTTGGACAGGGGAGAGGCTAACAGATACGCAGTATTTT. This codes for CASSSTWTGERLTDTQYF.

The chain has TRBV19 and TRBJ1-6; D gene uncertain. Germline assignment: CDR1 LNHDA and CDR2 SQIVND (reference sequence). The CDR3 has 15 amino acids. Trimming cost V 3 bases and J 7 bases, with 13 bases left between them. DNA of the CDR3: TGTGCCAGTAGTATTATAAGGGAGACGAATTCACCCCTCCACTTT. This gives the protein CASSIIRETNSPLHF.

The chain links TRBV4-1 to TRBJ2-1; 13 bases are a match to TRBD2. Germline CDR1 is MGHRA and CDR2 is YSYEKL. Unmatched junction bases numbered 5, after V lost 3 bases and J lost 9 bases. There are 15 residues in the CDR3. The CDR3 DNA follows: TGCGCCAGCAGCCACGGACTAGCGGGAGCAGGTGAGCAGTTCTTC. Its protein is CASSHGLAGAGEQFF.

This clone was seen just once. CDR3 loop: CASSPPGTGNNEQFF. The CDR3 DNA follows: TGTGCCAGCAGCCCCCCCGGGACAGGAAACAATGAGCAGTTCTTC. V usage is TRBV27 and J usage is TRBJ2-1; TRBD1 aligns across 8 bases. Trimming took 6 bases from V and 5 from J; bases not matched to a gene: 9. The length of the CDR3 is 15 residues. Germline V gene data show CDR1 as MNHEY and CDR2 as SMNVEV (reference sequence).

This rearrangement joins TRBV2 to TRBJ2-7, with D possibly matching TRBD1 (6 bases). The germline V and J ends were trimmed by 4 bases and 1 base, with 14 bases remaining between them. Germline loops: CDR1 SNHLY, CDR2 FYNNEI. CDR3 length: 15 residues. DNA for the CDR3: TGTGCCAGCAGTGTGGGTGTAGGACAGTCCTACGAGCAGTACTTC. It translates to CASSVGVGQSYEQYF.

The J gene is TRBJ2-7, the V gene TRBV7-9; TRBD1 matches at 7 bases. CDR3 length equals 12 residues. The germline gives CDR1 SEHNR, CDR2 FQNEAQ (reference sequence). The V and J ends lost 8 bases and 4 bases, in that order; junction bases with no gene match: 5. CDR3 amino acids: CASAQGWYEQYF. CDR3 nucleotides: TGTGCCAGCGCACAGGGGTGGTACGAGCAGTACTTC.

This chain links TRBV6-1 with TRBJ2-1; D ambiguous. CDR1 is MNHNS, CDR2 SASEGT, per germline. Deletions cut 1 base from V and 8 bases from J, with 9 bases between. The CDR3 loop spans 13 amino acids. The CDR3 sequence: CASSEGSTDEQFF. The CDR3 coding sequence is TGTGCCAGCAGTGAAGGGAGTACTGATGAGCAGTTCTTC.

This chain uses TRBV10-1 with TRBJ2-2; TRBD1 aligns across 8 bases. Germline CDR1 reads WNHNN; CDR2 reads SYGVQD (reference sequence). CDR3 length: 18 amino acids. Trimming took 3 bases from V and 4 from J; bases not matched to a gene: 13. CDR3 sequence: CASSDSRTDRAGTGELFF. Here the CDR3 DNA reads TGCGCCAGCAGTGACTCGAGGACGGACAGGGCGGGCACCGGGGAGCTGTTTTTT.

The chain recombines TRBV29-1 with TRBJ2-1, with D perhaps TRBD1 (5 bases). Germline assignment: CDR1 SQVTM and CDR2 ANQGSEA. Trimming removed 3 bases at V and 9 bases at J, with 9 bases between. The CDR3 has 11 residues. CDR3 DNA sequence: TGCAGCGTTGACAGGGCAGGTGAGCAGTTCTTC. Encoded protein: CSVDRAGEQFF.

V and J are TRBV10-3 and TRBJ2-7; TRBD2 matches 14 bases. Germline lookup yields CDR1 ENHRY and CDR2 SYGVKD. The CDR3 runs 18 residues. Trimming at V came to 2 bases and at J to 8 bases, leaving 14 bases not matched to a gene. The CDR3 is CAISEPQRLAGGPPQQYF. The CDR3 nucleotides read TGTGCCATCAGTGAGCCTCAACGACTAGCGGGAGGGCCCCCCCAGCAGTACTTC.

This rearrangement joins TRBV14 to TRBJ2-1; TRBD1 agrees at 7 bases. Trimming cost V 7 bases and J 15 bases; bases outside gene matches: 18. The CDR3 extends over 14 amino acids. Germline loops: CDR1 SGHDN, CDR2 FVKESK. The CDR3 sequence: CASKPQGVSGNRFF. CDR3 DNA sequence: TGTGCCAGCAAACCCCAGGGGGTTTCGGGAAACCGGTTCTTC.

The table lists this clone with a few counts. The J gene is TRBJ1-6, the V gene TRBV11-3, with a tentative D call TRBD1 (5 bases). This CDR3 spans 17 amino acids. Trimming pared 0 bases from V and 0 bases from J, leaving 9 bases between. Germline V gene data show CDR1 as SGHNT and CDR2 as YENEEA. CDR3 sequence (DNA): TGTGCCAGCAGCTTAGATTCGACAGCCTCCTATAATTCACCCCTCCACTTT. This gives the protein CASSLDSTASYNSPLHF.